The sequence of this TCR beta chain was determined in a study of blood T cell repertoires in COVID-19. V lost 0 bases and J lost 5, with 12 bases in between. The CDR3 runs 15 residues. CDR1 and CDR2 from the germline V gene are LGHNA and YSLEER. Measured with immunoSEQ multiplex PCR; TCRdb has only the in-frame clones, and not every one. The table has around 200,000 clones, 65% to 85% seen once. This clonotype was obtained from a man aged 50 to 59 with active or convalescent COVID-19. Sequencing used peripheral blood. The chain employs TRBV4-3 and TRBJ2-3; maybe TRBD2 (6 bases). The CDR3: CASSQEGGEVDTQYF. In DNA form, the CDR3 reads TGCGCCAGCAGCCAAGAGGGGGGAGAGGTAGATACGCAGTATTTT.